These 16 T cell receptor beta chains share one sample of origin, sequenced in a study of cytomegalovirus exposure and HLA in healthy donors (TCRdb year 2017). Library construction relied on the immunoSEQ multiplex PCR assay. For the multiplex PCR, a mixture combining 60 forward primers for TCR Vbeta segments and 13 reverse primers for TCR Jbeta segments was used. TCRdb carries this immuneACCESS record with in-frame sequences only. Its versions omit some clonotypes, under half of them owing to an unresolved V gene in the studies checked, with the rest unexplained. This sample gives about 100,000 clones in total; about 76% of them show up just once. The biggest ten clones account for about 6.6% of the sample. The sequenced material came from PBMCs. All receptors come from a man between 35 and 55 years old in good health and CMV-seropositive.

The V and J genes are TRBV4-2 and TRBJ2-1; 9 nucleotides agree with TRBD2. Germline V gene sequence: CDR1 LGHNA, CDR2 YNFKEQ. V dropped 0 bases and J dropped 9; count of bases not matched to a gene: 3. The CDR3 contains 14 residues. The CDR3 nucleotides are TGTGCCAGCAGCCAAGATCGCGGGGGGGGTGAGCAGTTCTTC. This codes for CASSQDRGGGEQFF.

Comment on this clone: In the same sample, other DNA sequences code for this CDR3. This chain joins TRBV5-4 and TRBJ1-1; the D is unclear. The CDR3 spans 14 residues. Germline loops: CDR1 SGHNT, CDR2 YYREEE (reference sequence). V was trimmed by 3 bases and J by 1 base, leaving 10 bases between them. The CDR3 nucleotides read TGTGCCAGCAGCTCCGCGGTCTGGAACACTGAAGCTTTCTTT. Residues: CASSSAVWNTEAFF. The variable domain in full, with the rest retrieved from reference TRBV5-4 and TRBJ1-1, is ETGVTQSPTHLIKTRGQQVTLRCSSQSGHNTVSWYQQALGQGPQFIFQYYREEENGRGNFPPRFSGLQFPNYSSELNVNALELDDSALYLCASSSAVWNTEAFFGQGTRLTVV.

DNA of the CDR3: TGTGCCAGCCAATCCACTAGCGGGATCTCCTACGAGCAGTACTTC. Amino acid sequence: CASQSTSGISYEQYF. This chain uses TRBV6-5 with TRBJ2-7; 10 bases are a match to TRBD2. This CDR3 region has 15 residues. From germline, CDR1 is MNHEY and CDR2 SVGAGI. After removal of 8 bases from V and 0 bases from J, the junction contained 7 bases not matched to a gene.

The genes are TRBV5-5 and TRBJ2-1, with TRBD2 identical over 9 bases. This CDR3 contains 13 residues. Trimming took 3 bases from V and 7 from J; bases not matched to a gene: 2. Germline V CDR1 and CDR2: SGHKS, YYEKEE (reference sequence). CDR3 DNA: TGTGCCAGCAGCTCAGCGGGGGGTAATGAGCAGTTCTTC. This encodes CASSSAGGNEQFF. The full variable domain, rest sourced from reference TRBV5-5 and TRBJ2-1, is DAGVTQSPTHLIKTRGQQVTLRCSPISGHKSVSWYQQVLGQGPQFIFQYYEKEERGRGNFPDRFSARQFPNYSSELNVNALLLGDSALYLCASSSAGGNEQFFGPGTRLTVL.

Remarks on this clone: A junction boundary mismatches the germline segment, possibly from a read error. The CDR3 region has the DNA TGTGCTAGCAGCTTAGGGCCGGGACAGAACTACGAGCAGTACTTC. Amino acids: CASSLGPGQNYEQYF. The gene calls are TRBV7-7 and TRBJ2-7, with TRBD1 identical over 7 bases. CDR1 and CDR2 from the germline V gene are SSHAT and FNYEAQ (reference sequence). This CDR3 comprises 15 residues.

The chain couples TRBV28 to TRBJ2-3, with TRBD2 identical over 11 bases. In germline, CDR1 is MDHEN, CDR2 SYDVKM. V lost 1 base and J lost 3; bases outside the gene matches: 0. The CDR3 sequence is 15 residues long. DNA of the CDR3: TGTGCCAGCAGTTTATCTAGCGGGAGGACAGATACGCAGTATTTT. The encoded protein is CASSLSSGRTDTQYF. The full variable domain, rest sourced from reference TRBV28 and TRBJ2-3, is DVKVTQSSRYLVKRTGEKVFLECVQDMDHENMFWYRQDPGLGLRLIYFSYDVKMKEKGDIPEGYSVSREKKERFSLILESASTNQTSMYLCASSLSSGRTDTQYFGPGTRLTVL.

Concerning this clone itself: At one end the junction does not follow the germline gene, possibly because of a read error. The V and J genes are TRBV7-9 and TRBJ1-4; no definite D call. The CDR3 length is 15 residues. Germline CDR1 and CDR2: SEHNR and FQNEAQ (reference sequence). Here the CDR3 reads CASSPRGDTNEELFF. The CDR3, as DNA: TGTGCCAGCAGCCCACGAGGCGATACTAATGAAGAACTGTTTTTT.

This clone was counted between two and nine times. This chain links TRBV6-5 with TRBJ2-7; 8 nucleotides match TRBD2. Germline V lookup: CDR1 MNHEY, CDR2 SVGAGI. V shed 10 bases and J 4 bases; nucleotides not matched to a gene: 6. The CDR3 runs to 12 residues. The CDR3 sequence is CATLAGLYEQYF. DNA of the CDR3: TGTGCCACCCTAGCGGGCCTATACGAGCAGTACTTC.

V is TRBV25-1 and J is TRBJ1-2, with D maybe TRBD1 (6 bases). The CDR3 is made up of 13 amino acids. V was trimmed by 4 bases and J by 4 bases, leaving 10 bases between them. The germline V gene encodes CDR1 MGHDK and CDR2 SYGVNS. For the CDR3, the DNA is TGTGCCAGCAGTGTAGACAGGTCCTATGGCTACACCTTC. As protein: CASSVDRSYGYTF.

V is TRBV19 and J is TRBJ2-6, with 7 positions matching TRBD1. Losses at the gene ends were 3 bases for V and 2 bases for J; bases not matched to a gene: 1. This CDR3 comprises 15 residues. CDR1 LNHDA and CDR2 SQIVND come from the germline V gene (reference sequence). The CDR3 loop reads CASSIDRAGANVLTF. CDR3 sequence (DNA): TGTGCCAGTAGTATCGACAGGGCTGGGGCCAACGTCCTGACTTTC.

V gene TRBV5-4 combines with J gene TRBJ2-2; 8 bases are shared with TRBD2. V trimming: 4 bases; J trimming: 1 base; junction bases outside the gene matches: 6. There are 16 residues in the CDR3. Per the germline V gene, CDR1 is SGHNT and CDR2 is YYREEE (reference sequence). This CDR3 reads CASSPISGMNTGELFF. CDR3 coding DNA: TGTGCCAGCAGCCCGATTAGCGGGATGAACACCGGGGAGCTGTTTTTT. Supplemented by reference TRBV5-4 and TRBJ2-2, the full variable domain reads ETGVTQSPTHLIKTRGQQVTLRCSSQSGHNTVSWYQQALGQGPQFIFQYYREEENGRGNFPPRFSGLQFPNYSSELNVNALELDDSALYLCASSPISGMNTGELFFGEGSRLTVL.

A note on this clone: Mismatch with germline at one junction end may stem from a read error. The V gene is TRBV7-9, the J gene TRBJ1-6, with 8 bases matching TRBD1. Germline V gene lookup returns CDR1 SEHNR and CDR2 FQNEAQ (reference sequence). The CDR3 length is 17 residues. For the CDR3, the DNA is TGTTCCAGCAGCTCGTCCGGGACAGGAGCCTATAATTCACCCCTCCACTTT. Encoded protein: CSSSSSGTGAYNSPLHF.

This clone was detected a few times. The chain has TRBV7-2 and TRBJ2-7, with a possible D match to TRBD1 (6 bases). In germline, CDR1 is SGHTA, CDR2 FQGNSA. V was clipped by 1 base and J by 2 bases, with 15 bases between them. The CDR3 has 16 residues. In nucleotides, the CDR3 is TGTGCCAGCAGCTTAGGCTCGACAGGTGGCCCCTACGAGCAGTACTTC. Its translation: CASSLGSTGGPYEQYF.

The chain links TRBV19 to TRBJ1-4; 7 bases map to TRBD1. J gave up 8 bases and V 5 bases, and 2 bases lay outside the gene matches. CDR1 is LNHDA, CDR2 SQIVND, per germline (reference sequence). There are 12 residues in the CDR3. The CDR3 DNA reads as TGTGCCAGTAGTCCAGGGGGAGAAAAACTGTTTTTT. Protein: CASSPGGEKLFF.

This clone was counted a single time. The genes are TRBV5-4 and TRBJ2-1, with 12 bases matching TRBD2. V trimming: 3 bases; J trimming: 4 bases; junction bases outside the gene matches: 2. This CDR3 has 15 amino acids. Germline V lookup: CDR1 SGHNT, CDR2 YYREEE (reference sequence). CDR3 sequence (DNA): TGTGCCAGCAGCTCTAGCGGGGGGGCGTACAATGAGCAGTTCTTC. Its protein product is CASSSSGGAYNEQFF. Filled out from reference TRBV5-4 and TRBJ2-1, the complete variable domain reads ETGVTQSPTHLIKTRGQQVTLRCSSQSGHNTVSWYQQALGQGPQFIFQYYREEENGRGNFPPRFSGLQFPNYSSELNVNALELDDSALYLCASSSSGGAYNEQFFGPGTRLTVL.

The chain is built from TRBV7-2 and TRBJ1-4; 10 bases line up with TRBD1. This CDR3 region has 17 residues. The germline gives CDR1 SGHTA, CDR2 FQGNSA. With V trimmed by 6 bases and J by 2 bases, 9 bases remained unmatched. CDR3: CASRLTGQGVTNEKLFF. The CDR3 bases are TGTGCCAGCAGGCTTACAGGACAGGGGGTTACTAATGAAAAACTGTTTTTT.